This T cell receptor beta chain was captured by sequencing in a study of shared clonotypes between healthy human individuals. Overall study: Ranging from 18 to 49 in age, donors were two women and three men. General observations from the study: Among non-shared clonotypes, generation probabilities were lower than among those shared by all four donors.

On sorted subsets, replicate PCRs used about 180 ng DNA, or about 33,000 T cell genomes. In the source study's methods: ImmunoSEQ yielded junction-only sequences lacking quality scores, so filtering differed. Data came from immunoSEQ multiplex PCR; TCRdb stores just in-frame clones and leaves some out. For V, J and clone size, that table is used; D and trimming come from the DNA. The repertoire holds 2 million to 3 million clones, 93% seen once, with approximately 0.37% in the top ten. On this clone itself: The target antigen is unknown.

Germline assignment: CDR1 SGHRS and CDR2 YFSETQ. The length of the CDR3 is 13 residues. Trimming removed 0 bases from V and 6 bases from J, with 10 bases in between. Sequencing input: naive CD4+ T cells from PBMCs. Subset given: CD45RA+ positively selected. The chain recombines TRBV5-1 with TRBJ2-7; D is uncertain. The sequence was obtained from a man younger than 30 in good health. Some clones in this sample may be carry-over from other donors' samples. In DNA form, the CDR3 reads TGCGCCAGCAGCTTGGTAACTTCTTTCGAGCAGTACTTC. Its protein product is CASSLVTSFEQYF.